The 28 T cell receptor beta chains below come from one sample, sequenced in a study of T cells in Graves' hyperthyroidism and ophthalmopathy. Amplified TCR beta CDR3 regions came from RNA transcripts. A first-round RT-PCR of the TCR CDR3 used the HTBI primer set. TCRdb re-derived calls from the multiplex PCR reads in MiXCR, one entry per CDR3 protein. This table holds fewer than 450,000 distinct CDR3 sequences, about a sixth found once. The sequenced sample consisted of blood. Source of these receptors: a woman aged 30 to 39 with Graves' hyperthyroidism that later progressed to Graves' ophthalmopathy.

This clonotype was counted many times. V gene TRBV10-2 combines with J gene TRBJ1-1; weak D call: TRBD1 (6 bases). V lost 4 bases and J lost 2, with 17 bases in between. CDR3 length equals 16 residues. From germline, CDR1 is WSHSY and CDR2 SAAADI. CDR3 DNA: TGCGCCAGCAGTGGGGGATTCAGGGGTGGCAACACTGAAGCTTTCTTT. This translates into CASSGGFRGGNTEAFF.

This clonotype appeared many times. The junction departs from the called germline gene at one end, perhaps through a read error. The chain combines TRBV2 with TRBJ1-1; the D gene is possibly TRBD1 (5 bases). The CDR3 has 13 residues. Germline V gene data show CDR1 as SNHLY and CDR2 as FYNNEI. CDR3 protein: CVSNPDMNTEAFF. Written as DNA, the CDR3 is TGTGTCAGCAATCCGGACATGAACACTGAAGCTTTCTTT.

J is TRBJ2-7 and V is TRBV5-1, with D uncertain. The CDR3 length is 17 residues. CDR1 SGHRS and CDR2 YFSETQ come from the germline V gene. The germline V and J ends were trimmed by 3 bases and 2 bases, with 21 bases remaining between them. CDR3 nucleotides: TGCGCCAGCAGCTGGGCAGGAAATCAGGAAAAACCCTACGAGCAGTACTTC. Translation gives CASSWAGNQEKPYEQYF.

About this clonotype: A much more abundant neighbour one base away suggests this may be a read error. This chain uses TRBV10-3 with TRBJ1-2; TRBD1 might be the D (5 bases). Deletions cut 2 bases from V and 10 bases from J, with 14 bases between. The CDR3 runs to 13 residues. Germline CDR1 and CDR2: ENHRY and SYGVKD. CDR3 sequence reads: CAISEGQGHDYTF. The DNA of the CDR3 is TGTGCCATCAGTGAGGGGCAGGGCCATGACTACACCTTC.

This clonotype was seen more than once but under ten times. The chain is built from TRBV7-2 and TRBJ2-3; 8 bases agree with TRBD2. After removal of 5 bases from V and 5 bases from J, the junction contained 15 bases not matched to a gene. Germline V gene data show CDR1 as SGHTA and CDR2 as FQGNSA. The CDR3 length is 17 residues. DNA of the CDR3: TGTGCCAGCAGCCTCCATCCGACGGGGGGGCATCAAGATACGCAGTATTTT. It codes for CASSLHPTGGHQDTQYF.

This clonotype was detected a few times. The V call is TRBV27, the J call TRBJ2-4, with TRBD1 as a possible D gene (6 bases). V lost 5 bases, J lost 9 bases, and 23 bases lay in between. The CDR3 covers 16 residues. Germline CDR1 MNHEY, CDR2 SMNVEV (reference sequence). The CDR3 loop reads CASSPPTGDSTPIQYF. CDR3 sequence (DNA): TGTGCCAGCAGTCCCCCGACAGGAGATAGCACTCCCATTCAGTACTTC.

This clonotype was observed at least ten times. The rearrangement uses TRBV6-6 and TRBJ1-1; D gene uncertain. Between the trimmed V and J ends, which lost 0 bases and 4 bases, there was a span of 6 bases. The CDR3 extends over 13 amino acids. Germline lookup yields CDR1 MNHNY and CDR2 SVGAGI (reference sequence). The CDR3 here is CASSYSRGTEAFF. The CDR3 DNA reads TGTGCCAGCAGTTACTCGCGGGGCACTGAAGCTTTCTTT.

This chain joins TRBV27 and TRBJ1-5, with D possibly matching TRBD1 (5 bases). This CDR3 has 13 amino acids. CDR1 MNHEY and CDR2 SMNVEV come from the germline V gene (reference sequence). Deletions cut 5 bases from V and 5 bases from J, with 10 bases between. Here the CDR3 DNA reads TGTGCCAGCAGTCGGGGGGGAGATCAGCCCCAGCATTTT. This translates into CASSRGGDQPQHF.

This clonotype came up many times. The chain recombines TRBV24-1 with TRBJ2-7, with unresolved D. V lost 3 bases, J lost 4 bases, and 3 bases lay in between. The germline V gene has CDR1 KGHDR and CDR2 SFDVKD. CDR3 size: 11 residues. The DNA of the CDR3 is TGTGCCACCAGTGATGCGTACGAGCAGTACTTC. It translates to CATSDAYEQYF.

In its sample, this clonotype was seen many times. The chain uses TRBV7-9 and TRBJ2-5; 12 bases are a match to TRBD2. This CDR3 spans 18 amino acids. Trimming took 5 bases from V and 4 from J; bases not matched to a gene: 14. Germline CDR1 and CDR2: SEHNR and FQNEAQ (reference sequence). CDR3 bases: TGTGCCAGCAGCAGAACAGGGGCGGTGGGACTAGCGGGAGAGACCCAGTACTTC. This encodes CASSRTGAVGLAGETQYF.

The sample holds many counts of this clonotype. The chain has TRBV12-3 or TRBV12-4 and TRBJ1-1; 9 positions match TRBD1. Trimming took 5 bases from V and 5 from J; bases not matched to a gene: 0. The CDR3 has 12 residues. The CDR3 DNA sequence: TGTGCCAGCAGTGACAGGGGGACTGAAGCTTTCTTT. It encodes CASSDRGTEAFF.

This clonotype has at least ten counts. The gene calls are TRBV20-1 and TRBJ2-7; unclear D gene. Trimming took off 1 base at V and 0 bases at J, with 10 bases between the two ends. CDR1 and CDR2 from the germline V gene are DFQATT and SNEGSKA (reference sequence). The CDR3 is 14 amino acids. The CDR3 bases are TGCAGTGCTAGAGCCGGAAGCAGCTCCTACGAGCAGTACTTC. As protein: CSARAGSSSYEQYF.

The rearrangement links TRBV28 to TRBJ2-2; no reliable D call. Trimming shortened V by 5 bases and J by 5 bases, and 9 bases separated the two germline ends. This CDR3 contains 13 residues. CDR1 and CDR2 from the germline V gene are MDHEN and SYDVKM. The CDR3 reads CASSRVVTGELFF. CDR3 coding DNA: TGTGCCAGCAGTCGTGTCGTAACCGGGGAGCTGTTTTTT.

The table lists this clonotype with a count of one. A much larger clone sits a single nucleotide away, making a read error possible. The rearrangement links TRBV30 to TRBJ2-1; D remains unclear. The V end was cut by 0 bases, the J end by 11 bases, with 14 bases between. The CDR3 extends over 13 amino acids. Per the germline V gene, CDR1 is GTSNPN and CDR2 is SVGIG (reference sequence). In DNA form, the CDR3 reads TGTGCCTGGAGTGTACCTCCCTCCGTTAAGCAGTTCTTC. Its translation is CAWSVPPSVKQFF.

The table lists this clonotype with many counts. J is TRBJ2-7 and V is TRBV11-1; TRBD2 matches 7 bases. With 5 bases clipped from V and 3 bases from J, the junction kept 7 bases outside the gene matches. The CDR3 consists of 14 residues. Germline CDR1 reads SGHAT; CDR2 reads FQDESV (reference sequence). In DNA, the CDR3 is TGTGCCAGCAGCATAACTAGCGTTCACTACGAGCAGTACTTC. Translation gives CASSITSVHYEQYF.

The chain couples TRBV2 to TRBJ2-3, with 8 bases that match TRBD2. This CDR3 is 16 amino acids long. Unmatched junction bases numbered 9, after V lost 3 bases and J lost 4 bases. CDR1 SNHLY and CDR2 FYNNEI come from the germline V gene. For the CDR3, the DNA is TGTGCCAGCAGTGAGGCGGCGGGGGGCGGACCAGATACGCAGTATTTT. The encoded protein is CASSEAAGGGPDTQYF.

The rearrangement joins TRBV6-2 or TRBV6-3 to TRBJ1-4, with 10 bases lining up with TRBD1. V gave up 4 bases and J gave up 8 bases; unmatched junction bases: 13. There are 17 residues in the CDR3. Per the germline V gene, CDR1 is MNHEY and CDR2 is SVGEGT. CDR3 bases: TGTGCCAGCAGTTTCGGACAGGGGGATGAAGAAGAAGAAAAACTGTTTTTT. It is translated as CASSFGQGDEEEEKLFF.

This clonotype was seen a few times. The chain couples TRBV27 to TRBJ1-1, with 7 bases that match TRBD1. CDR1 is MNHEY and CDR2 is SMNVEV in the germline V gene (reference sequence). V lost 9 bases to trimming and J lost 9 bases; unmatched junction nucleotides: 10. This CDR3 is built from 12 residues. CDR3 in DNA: TGTGCCAGTCGGACCCCGACAGGGCAAGCTTTCTTT. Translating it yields CASRTPTGQAFF.

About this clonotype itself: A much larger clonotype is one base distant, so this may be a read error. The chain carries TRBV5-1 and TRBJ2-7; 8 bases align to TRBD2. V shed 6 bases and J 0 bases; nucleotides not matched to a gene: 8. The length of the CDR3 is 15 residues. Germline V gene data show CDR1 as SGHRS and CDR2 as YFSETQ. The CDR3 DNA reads TGCGCCAGCATCCCCTATAGCGGGGCCTCCTACGAGCAGTACTTC. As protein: CASIPYSGASYEQYF.

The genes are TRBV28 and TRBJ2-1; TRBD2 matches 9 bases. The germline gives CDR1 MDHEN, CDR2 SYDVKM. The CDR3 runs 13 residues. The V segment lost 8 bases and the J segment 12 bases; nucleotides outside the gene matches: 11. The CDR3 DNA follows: TGTGCCAGCGGGGGGATAGCGGGAGTGGGGCAGTTCTTC. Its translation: CASGGIAGVGQFF.

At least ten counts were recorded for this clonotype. In DNA, the CDR3 is TGTGCCAGCAGCTACCCCTGGGGGGTCGCGGGCACCGGGGAGCTGTTTTTT. Translating it yields CASSYPWGVAGTGELFF. The gene calls are TRBV12-3 or TRBV12-4 and TRBJ2-2; D is possibly TRBD2 (6 bases). The length of the CDR3 is 17 residues. The germline V and J ends were trimmed by 6 bases and 4 bases, with 21 bases remaining between them.

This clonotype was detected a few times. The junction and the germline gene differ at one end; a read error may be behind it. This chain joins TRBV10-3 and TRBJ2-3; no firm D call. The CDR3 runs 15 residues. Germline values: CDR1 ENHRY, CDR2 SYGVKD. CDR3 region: CAIGELTKNTDTQYF. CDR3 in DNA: TGTGCCATCGGTGAACTAACAAAGAACACAGATACGCAGTATTTT.

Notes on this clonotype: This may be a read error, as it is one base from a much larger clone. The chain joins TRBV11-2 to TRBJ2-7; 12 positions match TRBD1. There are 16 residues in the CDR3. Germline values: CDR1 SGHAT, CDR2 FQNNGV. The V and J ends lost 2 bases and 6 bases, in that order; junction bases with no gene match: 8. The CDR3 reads CASSLFLGTGGCEQYF. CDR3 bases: TGTGCCAGCAGCTTATTCTTGGGGACAGGGGGCTGCGAGCAGTACTTC.

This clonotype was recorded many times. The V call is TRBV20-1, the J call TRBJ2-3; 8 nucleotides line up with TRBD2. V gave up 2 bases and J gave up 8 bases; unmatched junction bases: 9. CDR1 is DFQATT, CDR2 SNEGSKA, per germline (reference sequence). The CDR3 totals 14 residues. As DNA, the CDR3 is TGCAGTGCTAGACCCGGGAGGGCAAGAAGTACGCAGTATTTT. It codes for CSARPGRARSTQYF.

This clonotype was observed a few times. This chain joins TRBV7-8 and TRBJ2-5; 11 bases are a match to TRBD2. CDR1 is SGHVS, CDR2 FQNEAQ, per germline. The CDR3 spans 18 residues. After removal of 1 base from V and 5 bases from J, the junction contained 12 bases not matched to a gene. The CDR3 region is CASSLDARASGRYETQYF. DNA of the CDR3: TGTGCCAGCAGCTTAGATGCCAGGGCTAGCGGGAGGTACGAGACCCAGTACTTC. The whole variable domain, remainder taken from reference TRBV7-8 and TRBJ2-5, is GAGVSQSPRYKVAKRGQDVALRCDPISGHVSLFWYQQALGQGPEFLTYFQNEAQLDKSGLPSDRFFAERPEGSVSTLKIQRTQQEDSAVYLCASSLDARASGRYETQYFGPGTRLLVL.

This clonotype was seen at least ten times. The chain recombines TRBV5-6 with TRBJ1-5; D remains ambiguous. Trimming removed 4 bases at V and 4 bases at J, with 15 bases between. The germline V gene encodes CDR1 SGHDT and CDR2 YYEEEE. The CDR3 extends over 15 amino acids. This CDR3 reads CASSIGRAPNQPQHF. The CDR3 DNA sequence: TGTGCCAGCAGCATCGGACGGGCCCCAAATCAGCCCCAGCATTTT.

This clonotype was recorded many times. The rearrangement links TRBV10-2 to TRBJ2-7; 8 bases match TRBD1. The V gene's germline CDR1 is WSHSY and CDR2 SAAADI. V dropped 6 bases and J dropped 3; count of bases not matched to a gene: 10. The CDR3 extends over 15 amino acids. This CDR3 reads CASSRTGMIVYEQYF. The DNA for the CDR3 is TGCGCCAGCAGCCGGACAGGGATGATCGTCTACGAGCAGTACTTC.

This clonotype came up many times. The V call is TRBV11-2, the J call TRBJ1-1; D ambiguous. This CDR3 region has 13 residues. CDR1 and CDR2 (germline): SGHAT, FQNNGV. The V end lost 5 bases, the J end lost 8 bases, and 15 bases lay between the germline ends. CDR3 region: CASSPLNLEEAFF. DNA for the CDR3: TGTGCCAGCAGCCCTCTTAATTTAGAAGAAGCTTTCTTT.